The T cell receptor beta chain described here comes from a study of human T cells and chemical hapten exposure. At the level of the study: 2% DPC applied to an approximately 2 cm by approximately 2 cm arm area sensitized donors. Patch testing placed 0.01% DPC on the upper back, with readings at 6 days. Study-level results: TCRs at a frequency above 1 in 1000 stayed unchanged with DPC sensitization.

Remarks on this clonotype: Its antigen is not known.

The sample's time point: patch test 1, 2 weeks after DPC sensitization. Treatment meaning: therapeutic diphenylcyclopropenone sensitization with weekly scalp DPC. Blood was drawn before each patch test was applied. TCRdb itself ran the RACE reads through MiXCR, one entry per CDR3 protein. The sample includes about 340,000 distinct CDR3 sequences, 6% to 8.5% of them seen just once. The material sequenced was whole blood, taken in connection with sensitization to the hapten diphenylcyclopropenone (DPC). This clonotype was obtained from a woman under 30 with alopecia areata. Some clones in this sample may be carry-over from other donors' samples.

The CDR3 is CASSLHVLTF. In DNA, the CDR3 is TGTGCCAGCAGCTTGCACGTCCTGACTTTC. This chain joins TRBV11-2 and TRBJ2-6; no clear D gene. Trimming left V 3 bases short and J 11 bases short, with 2 bases between. The CDR3 spans 10 residues. The germline V gene encodes CDR1 SGHAT and CDR2 FQNNGV. The full variable domain, rest sourced from reference TRBV11-2 and TRBJ2-6, is EAGVAQSPRYKIIEKRQSVAFWCNPISGHATLYWYQQILGQGPKLLIQFQNNGVVDDSQLPKDRFSAERLKGVDSTLKIQPAKLEDSAVYLCASSLHVLTFGAGSRLTVL.